This is a list of T cell receptor beta chains from one sample in a study of T cell responses to AZD1222 COVID-19 vaccine. Assay: immunoSEQ multiplex PCR; the TCRdb copy retains only in-frame clones and omits some. Here the sample spans some 96,000 clones, around 87% being singletons. The source was peripheral blood, collected on day 0 of AZD1222 vaccination. The source of these receptors is an adult in good health. Both conserved end residues are part of each CDR3. The D gene is left open where the match is weak. Clone size appears in some rows only: once, few, many, or a class for an expanded clone.

CDR3 DNA,CDR3 protein,D gene,J gene,clone size,V gene
TGTGCCAGCAGTTCCACAGATTATAATTCACCCCTCCACTTT,CASSSTDYNSPLHF,.,TRBJ1-6,.,TRBV27
TGTGCCAGCACTCAAATGGGGGGAAACTATGGCTACACCTTC,CASTQMGGNYGYTF,.,TRBJ1-2,.,TRBV27
TGTGCCAGCAGCTTAATGGGCGGTCGGCGGGATACGCAGTATTTT,CASSLMGGRRDTQYF,.,TRBJ2-3,.,TRBV11-3
TGTGCCATCAGTGAACCGGGAGATTACTACAATGAGCAGTTCTTC,CAISEPGDYYNEQFF,.,TRBJ2-1,.,TRBV10-3
TGTGCCAGCAGCCAACTCGGCGGGAGGGCGTTTGAGCAGTTCTTC,CASSQLGGRAFEQFF,TRBD2,TRBJ2-1,once,TRBV14
TGTGCCAGCAGCGTAGAGTCTGGGGAAAAACTGTTTTTT,CASSVESGEKLFF,.,TRBJ1-4,.,TRBV9
TGTGCCAGCAGTGCCCCCCCGAGCAATCAGCCCCAGCATTTT,CASSAPPSNQPQHF,.,TRBJ1-5,.,TRBV2
TGTGCCAGAGATTCAGGGACTGTTAGCTATAGCAATCAGCCCCAGCATTTT,CARDSGTVSYSNQPQHF,.,TRBJ1-5,.,TRBV24-1
TGTGCCAGCAGTGACTCGTGGGAGGGCTCAAACAATGAGCAGTTCTTC,CASSDSWEGSNNEQFF,TRBD2,TRBJ2-1,.,TRBV6-4
TGTGCCAGCACCCCCGGACAGTCTCCCTCCTACGAGCAGTACTTC,CASTPGQSPSYEQYF,.,TRBJ2-7,few,TRBV28
TGTGCCAGCAGCGCCCTCATAGCGGGAGGCTCCCACGAGCAGTACTTC,CASSALIAGGSHEQYF,TRBD2,TRBJ2-7,.,TRBV28
TGCAGTGCTAGTGTGGCAGGGGGGTATCGAGAGACCCAGTACTTC,CSASVAGGYRETQYF,.,TRBJ2-5,.,TRBV20-1
TGTGCCAGCAGTTCGGACAGGGGTGGACAGCCCCAGCATTTT,CASSSDRGGQPQHF,TRBD1,TRBJ1-5,once,TRBV27
TGCAGCGGGTCAGGGCGGTGGAACACTGAAGCTTTCTTT,CSGSGRWNTEAFF,.,TRBJ1-1,.,TRBV29-1
TGTGCCAGCAGCTTAGAAGCGGGAGTCGTAGATACGCAGTATTTT,CASSLEAGVVDTQYF,TRBD2,TRBJ2-3,.,TRBV11-3
TGTGCCAGCTCATCGGTTGGAGCAGAAGACTATAATTCACCCCTCCACTTT,CASSSVGAEDYNSPLHF,.,TRBJ1-6,.,TRBV18
TGTGCCAGCAGCACGGGACAGGGGGCCTATGGCTACACCTTC,CASSTGQGAYGYTF,TRBD1,TRBJ1-2,.,TRBV7-3
TGTGCCAGCAGCGACCGGGGGTTCTCGTTCCACAATGAGCAGTTCTTC,CASSDRGFSFHNEQFF,.,TRBJ2-1,.,TRBV9
TGTGCCAGCAGTGATTCAGGGAGGGGCTATGGCTACACCTTC,CASSDSGRGYGYTF,.,TRBJ1-2,.,TRBV6-1
TGTGCCAGCAGCCGGGGGACTAGCGGGAACAATGAGCAGTTCTTC,CASSRGTSGNNEQFF,TRBD2,TRBJ2-1,.,TRBV6-5
TGCGCCAGCATATCGAGTTATTACAATGAGCAGTTCTTC,CASISSYYNEQFF,.,TRBJ2-1,.,TRBV5-1
TGTGCCAGCAGTTATCGGGAGAGGGCCTACAATGAGCAGTTCTTC,CASSYRERAYNEQFF,.,TRBJ2-1,few,TRBV6-5
TGCAGCGTTGCCCGGACACGTGGAAACACCATATATTTT,CSVARTRGNTIYF,.,TRBJ1-3,.,TRBV29-1
TGTGCCAGCACCCTGACGTCTCGGGGTGAAGCTTTCTTT,CASTLTSRGEAFF,.,TRBJ1-1,.,TRBV12-3/TRBV12-4
TGTGCCAGCAGCCTCCGGGGCAGGGAGCAGTACTTC,CASSLRGREQYF,.,TRBJ2-7,.,TRBV12-3/TRBV12-4
TGTGCCAGCAGCTCAGGGGGCGGTCAGCCCCAGCATTTT,CASSSGGGQPQHF,TRBD1,TRBJ1-5,.,TRBV7-6
TGTGCCAGCAGCCAAGGACAGGGTATCTCTGGGGCCAACGTCCTGACTTTC,CASSQGQGISGANVLTF,TRBD1,TRBJ2-6,.,TRBV4-2
TGTGCCAGCAGCAAAGAGGCCAGGGTGATCAATCAGCCCCAGCATTTT,CASSKEARVINQPQHF,.,TRBJ1-5,.,TRBV21-1
TGTGCCAGCAACCTAAGAGTGGGATCGGACAGGGGGAACTATGGCTACACCTTC,CASNLRVGSDRGNYGYTF,TRBD1,TRBJ1-2,once,TRBV7-9
TGTGCCAGCAGCGGACAGGGCTCTGGTAATGAAAAACTGTTTTTT,CASSGQGSGNEKLFF,TRBD1,TRBJ1-4,.,TRBV7-2
TGTGCCAGCAGCTACGGGACAGGGTATGGAGACACTGAAGCTTTCTTT,CASSYGTGYGDTEAFF,TRBD1,TRBJ1-1,.,TRBV11-2
TGTGCCAGCGGTCACAGGACAACGGACTCCTACGAGCAGTACTTC,CASGHRTTDSYEQYF,.,TRBJ2-7,few,TRBV21-1
TGTGCCATCAGTGAGTCTTCAGGTGCCCTTGCAACTAATGAAAAACTGTTTTTT,CAISESSGALATNEKLFF,.,TRBJ1-4,.,TRBV10-3
TGTGCCAGCAGCTACGGTTGGGCCGGGGAGCTGTTTTTT,CASSYGWAGELFF,.,TRBJ2-2,few,TRBV11-3